Each of the 8 T cell receptor beta chains below was sequenced from the same sample in a study of T cell changes during pregnancy in multiple sclerosis. TCRdb's copy holds only in-frame clones and misses some; the assay was immunoSEQ multiplex PCR. The repertoire includes under 85,000 clones, over 75% of them detected once, and around 1.5% sits in the top ten. The sample in question was peripheral blood, obtained in the third trimester of pregnancy. These receptors all come from a female donor with multiple sclerosis, enrolled in a pregnancy study.

This clone showed up just once. The chain uses TRBV7-9 and TRBJ2-1; TRBD2 agrees at 8 bases. V lost 8 bases, J lost 6 bases, and 15 bases stayed unmatched. Germline CDR1 reads SEHNR; CDR2 reads FQNEAQ (reference sequence). This CDR3 has 16 amino acids. The CDR3 coding sequence is TGTGCCAGCGAACATTATCCGGGACTAGGGGGCAATGAGCAGTTCTTC. It yields the protein CASEHYPGLGGNEQFF. Complete variable domain (other parts from reference TRBV7-9 and TRBJ2-1): DTGVSQNPRHKITKRGQNVTFRCDPISEHNRLYWYRQTLGQGPEFLTYFQNEAQLEKSRLLSDRFSAERPKGSFSTLEIQRTEQGDSAMYLCASEHYPGLGGNEQFFGPGTRLTVL.

The genes are TRBV7-8 and TRBJ1-1; possible D gene TRBD1, 6 bases. This CDR3 has 13 amino acids. CDR1 and CDR2 (germline): SGHVS, FQNEAQ. Trimming removed 8 bases from V and 10 bases from J, with 20 bases in between. CDR3 amino acids: CASGGRVDPAAFF. The CDR3, as DNA: TGTGCCAGCGGGGGCAGGGTAGACCCCGCAGCTTTCTTT.

V is TRBV7-9 and J is TRBJ1-1; D unclear. Germline V gene lookup returns CDR1 SEHNR and CDR2 FQNEAQ (reference sequence). The germline V and J ends were trimmed by 7 bases and 11 bases, with 14 bases remaining between them. CDR3 length: 11 amino acids. CDR3 nucleotides: TGTGCCAGCAATGAATCTCGGAGTGCTTTCTTT. Residues: CASNESRSAFF.

The gene calls are TRBV14 and TRBJ1-4; TRBD1 aligns across 11 bases. From germline, CDR1 is SGHDN and CDR2 FVKESK. J was trimmed by 6 bases and V by 3 bases; bases with no gene match: 12. This CDR3 is built from 18 residues. CDR3 protein: CASSHSGTGGLKDEKLFF. The CDR3 bases are TGTGCCAGCAGCCATTCCGGGACAGGGGGGCTTAAGGATGAAAAACTGTTTTTT.

The CDR3 nucleotides are TGTGCCAGCAGCCCCCGTACAGGGTATACGAATGAGCAGTTCTTC. This codes for CASSPRTGYTNEQFF. The chain joins TRBV7-9 to TRBJ2-1; tentative D call: TRBD1 (6 bases). The CDR3 sequence is 15 residues long. V was clipped by 5 bases and J by 7 bases, with 18 bases between them. Germline V CDR1 and CDR2: SEHNR, FQNEAQ (reference sequence).

The V call is TRBV18, the J call TRBJ1-2, with no clear D. Germline CDR1 and CDR2: KGHSH and LQKENI. The CDR3 is 14 residues long. With 2 bases removed from V and 3 bases from J, the gap between germline ends came to 10 bases. The CDR3 DNA follows: TGTGCCAGCTCACCATGGACGGAGGACTATGGCTACACCTTC. This translates into CASSPWTEDYGYTF.

The chain carries TRBV5-1 and TRBJ1-2, with D unresolved. Germline CDR1 SGHRS, CDR2 YFSETQ. Trimming left V 1 base short and J 8 bases short, with 12 bases between. CDR3 size: 13 residues. CDR3 DNA sequence: TGCGCCAGCAGCTTGTTCGCGGAGGGCGGCTACACCTTC. Translated: CASSLFAEGGYTF.

This chain links TRBV5-1 with TRBJ1-2, with 8 bases matching TRBD1. CDR3 length equals 14 residues. The germline V gene has CDR1 SGHRS and CDR2 YFSETQ. J lost 6 bases, V lost 0 bases, and 4 bases had no gene match. The CDR3 spells CASSLVDRENGYTF. The CDR3 nucleotides are TGCGCCAGCAGCTTGGTGGACAGGGAAAATGGCTACACCTTC.